A single sample is the source of the 25 T cell receptor beta chains below, sequenced in a study of blood T cell repertoires in COVID-19. The assay was immunoSEQ multiplex PCR, and TCRdb's table has in-frame clones only and misses some. The top ten clones hold 5.6% of a sample with 180,000 or so clones, approximately 85% of them seen once. The specimen sequenced was PBMCs or T cells enriched from blood (not recorded which). Receptor source: a man in his forties with acute COVID-19.

This chain joins TRBV29-1 and TRBJ2-3, with no clear D. V lost 4 bases and J lost 0, with 8 bases in between. Germline V gives CDR1 SQVTM, CDR2 ANQGSEA. This CDR3 contains 13 residues. The CDR3 nucleotides are TGCAGCGTTGCTTGGAGAAGCACAGATACGCAGTATTTT. Translated, it gives CSVAWRSTDTQYF.

The chain recombines TRBV7-2 with TRBJ1-1; possibly TRBD1 for D (5 bases). Germline CDR1 reads SGHTA; CDR2 reads FQGNSA. The germline V and J ends were trimmed by 1 base and 2 bases, with 14 bases remaining between them. The length of the CDR3 is 16 residues. CDR3 in amino acids: CASSLVARGQNTEAFF. The DNA for the CDR3 is TGTGCCAGCAGCTTAGTCGCTAGAGGACAAAACACTGAAGCTTTCTTT.

This sequence joins TRBV5-1 and TRBJ1-4; D unresolved. The CDR3 runs to 15 residues. Germline V gene lookup returns CDR1 SGHRS and CDR2 YFSETQ. Trimming removed 3 bases from V and 0 bases from J, with 9 bases in between. DNA of the CDR3: TGCGCCAGCAGCTCGACGGGAACAACTAATGAAAAACTGTTTTTT. It translates to CASSSTGTTNEKLFF.

The chain combines TRBV5-1 with TRBJ2-5, with D tentatively TRBD1 (6 bases). This CDR3 has 15 amino acids. V gave up 6 bases and J gave up 1 base, with 16 bases separating them. The germline CDR1 and CDR2 sequences are SGHRS and YFSETQ. The CDR3 loop reads CASTQGSGAQETQYF. Here the CDR3 DNA reads TGCGCCAGCACTCAGGGGTCTGGAGCCCAAGAGACCCAGTACTTC.

V usage is TRBV20-1 and J usage is TRBJ1-1, with no clear D. V was cut by 4 bases and J by 1 base, with 4 bases left in between. This CDR3 spans 11 amino acids. Germline V lookup: CDR1 DFQATT, CDR2 SNEGSKA (reference sequence). DNA for the CDR3: TGCAGTGCTATCTGGAACACTGAAGCTTTCTTT. Its protein is CSAIWNTEAFF.

This clone was observed a single time. V usage is TRBV19 and J usage is TRBJ1-1; D is uncertain. From germline, CDR1 is LNHDA and CDR2 SQIVND (reference sequence). This CDR3 has 13 amino acids. V lost 2 bases and J lost 1, with 5 bases in between. The CDR3 reads CASSIQENTEAFF. In DNA form, the CDR3 reads TGTGCCAGTAGTATACAGGAGAACACTGAAGCTTTCTTT.

This clone has only a few counts. V is TRBV4-2 and J is TRBJ2-2; 8 bases map to TRBD2. Germline assignment: CDR1 LGHNA and CDR2 YNFKEQ. The CDR3 contains 15 residues. The V gene end was trimmed by 4 bases and the J gene end by 3 bases; junction bases not matched to a gene: 4. CDR3 DNA sequence: TGTGCCAGCAGCCCTCGGGAGGGGGACACCGGGGAGCTGTTTTTT. Translating gives CASSPREGDTGELFF.

The V and J genes are TRBV5-4 and TRBJ1-5; D gene ambiguous. V lost 0 bases and J 2 bases, leaving 9 bases between the germline ends. Germline loops: CDR1 SGHNT, CDR2 YYREEE (reference sequence). The CDR3 extends over 15 amino acids. The CDR3 DNA reads TGTGCCAGCAGCTTGGGGCAAGGAGGCAATCAGCCCCAGCATTTT. It codes for CASSLGQGGNQPQHF.

The rearrangement links TRBV9 to TRBJ1-1; weak D call: TRBD1 (5 bases). V shed 4 bases and J shed 6 bases, with 16 bases lying between them. CDR3 length equals 14 residues. From germline, CDR1 is SGDLS and CDR2 YYNGEE. The CDR3 sequence is CASSPRQGGPEAFF. The CDR3 DNA is TGTGCCAGCAGCCCTAGGCAGGGTGGCCCTGAAGCTTTCTTT. The complete variable domain, with remaining parts taken from reference TRBV9 and TRBJ1-1, reads DSGVTQTPKHLITATGQRVTLRCSPRSGDLSVYWYQQSLDQGLQFLIQYYNGEERAKGNILERFSAQQFPDLHSELNLSSLELGDSALYFCASSPRQGGPEAFFGQGTRLTVV.

This clone was seen a few times. The chain has TRBV7-3 and TRBJ2-5; perhaps TRBD1 as D (5 bases). Germline V gives CDR1 SGHTA, CDR2 FQGTGA. The CDR3 runs 13 residues. V shed 4 bases and J shed 9 bases, with 15 bases lying between them. The CDR3 loop is CASSSQGGGAQYF. The CDR3 DNA reads TGTGCCAGCAGCTCCCAGGGCGGTGGGGCCCAGTACTTC.

The V call is TRBV4-1, the J call TRBJ1-5, with TRBD1 identical over 8 bases. Germline V lookup: CDR1 MGHRA, CDR2 YSYEKL. CDR3 length: 17 residues. J was trimmed by 1 base and V by 1 base; bases with no gene match: 6. This CDR3 is CASSQVAGGASNQPQHF. As DNA, the CDR3 is TGCGCCAGCAGCCAAGTAGCAGGGGGCGCGAGCAATCAGCCCCAGCATTTT.

The gene calls are TRBV7-2 and TRBJ1-2, with D maybe TRBD1 (5 bases). CDR3 length: 13 amino acids. The germline V and J ends were trimmed by 0 bases and 11 bases, with 13 bases remaining between them. The germline gives CDR1 SGHTA, CDR2 FQGNSA. The CDR3 DNA reads TGTGCCAGCAGCTTAGCGGGGGTCGGGGGATACACCTTC. Encoded protein: CASSLAGVGGYTF.

The rearrangement joins TRBV28 to TRBJ2-7, with D hard to call. CDR1 and CDR2 from the germline V gene are MDHEN and SYDVKM. This CDR3 is 12 amino acids long. Trimming removed 5 bases from V and 0 bases from J, with 5 bases in between. This chain's CDR3 is CASSQYSYEQYF. The CDR3 DNA is TGTGCCAGCAGTCAGTACTCCTACGAGCAGTACTTC.

The rearrangement uses TRBV7-3 and TRBJ1-5; D remains unclear. V shed 1 base and J shed 7 bases, with 14 bases lying between them. Germline assignment: CDR1 SGHTA and CDR2 FQGTGA. CDR3 size: 15 residues. CDR3 in DNA: TGTGCCAGCAGCTTAAAGTCCCTTAGGCGGCAGCCCCAGCATTTT. Its translation is CASSLKSLRRQPQHF.

This sequence joins TRBV28 and TRBJ1-3, with unresolved D. Trimming removed 3 bases at V and 1 base at J, with 7 bases between. The germline gives CDR1 MDHEN, CDR2 SYDVKM. The CDR3 contains 14 residues. This chain's CDR3 is CASSLGGSGNTIYF. The CDR3 DNA reads TGTGCCAGCAGTTTGGGAGGATCTGGAAACACCATATATTTT.

The chain couples TRBV9 to TRBJ2-3; D is unclear. Germline loops: CDR1 SGDLS, CDR2 YYNGEE. V was pared by 0 bases and J by 0 bases, with 8 bases between. The CDR3 runs 15 residues. CDR3 protein: CASSVAFTSTDTQYF. CDR3 nucleotide sequence: TGTGCCAGCAGCGTAGCATTCACTAGCACAGATACGCAGTATTTT.

This chain connects TRBV7-9 to TRBJ2-3; 8 bases agree with TRBD1. This CDR3 region has 15 residues. The germline gives CDR1 SEHNR, CDR2 FQNEAQ (reference sequence). Unmatched junction bases numbered 6, after V lost 5 bases and J lost 2 bases. The DNA of the CDR3 is TGTGCCAGCAGCCGACAGGGGCTATACACAGATACGCAGTATTTT. Translation gives CASSRQGLYTDTQYF.

The rearrangement uses TRBV29-1 and TRBJ1-1, with TRBD1 as a possible D gene (6 bases). Trimming pared 7 bases from V and 0 bases from J, leaving 12 bases between. Germline V gene sequence: CDR1 SQVTM, CDR2 ANQGSEA. This CDR3 is 13 amino acids long. CDR3 in DNA: TGCAGCGCCCGACAGGCGATGAACACTGAAGCTTTCTTT. This translates into CSARQAMNTEAFF.

There are a few counts of this clone. This chain links TRBV29-1 with TRBJ1-1, with D maybe TRBD1 (5 bases). This CDR3 contains 15 residues. The V end was cut by 8 bases, the J end by 0 bases, with 19 bases between. The germline V gene has CDR1 SQVTM and CDR2 ANQGSEA. CDR3 coding DNA: TGCAGCTTTTTAGGCAGGGTCCTTATGAACACTGAAGCTTTCTTT. Translating gives CSFLGRVLMNTEAFF.

J is TRBJ2-5 and V is TRBV14; 8 bases are a match to TRBD2. V shed 4 bases, J shed 2 bases, and the junction held 9 bases outside the gene matches. The CDR3 totals 16 residues. Germline V gene sequence: CDR1 SGHDN, CDR2 FVKESK. The CDR3, as DNA: TGTGCCAGCAGCCCGATAGCGGGAAATCAACAAGAGACCCAGTACTTC. It translates to CASSPIAGNQQETQYF.

The CDR3 spells CASSSSAEAFF. The CDR3 nucleotides read TGTGCCAGCAGTTCCTCAGCTGAAGCTTTCTTT. The rearrangement joins TRBV28 to TRBJ1-1; D ambiguous. The CDR3 runs to 11 residues. Looked up from germline, CDR1 is MDHEN and CDR2 is SYDVKM. The V end lost 4 bases, the J end lost 6 bases, and 6 bases lay between the germline ends.

The chain employs TRBV9 and TRBJ1-3; D may be TRBD1 (6 bases). Germline loops: CDR1 SGDLS, CDR2 YYNGEE. The length of the CDR3 is 14 residues. The germline V and J ends were trimmed by 3 bases and 6 bases, with 13 bases remaining between them. CDR3 loop: CASSAEGQLNTIYF. For the CDR3, the DNA is TGTGCCAGCAGCGCCGAAGGACAGTTAAACACCATATATTTT.

The chain is built from TRBV6-6 and TRBJ2-5; D is ambiguous. The ends were cut back, 5 bases at V and 3 bases at J, with 16 bases in the middle. Germline loops: CDR1 MNHNY, CDR2 SVGAGI (reference sequence). This CDR3 contains 15 residues. Written as DNA, the CDR3 is TGTGCCAGCAGTCGCCGCCCCGCGTCCGAAGAGACCCAGTACTTC. This sequence encodes CASSRRPASEETQYF.

This chain connects TRBV19 to TRBJ1-6; 10 bases agree with TRBD1. CDR1 and CDR2 (germline): LNHDA, SQIVND (reference sequence). After removal of 6 bases from V and 14 bases from J, the junction contained 10 bases not matched to a gene. There are 14 residues in the CDR3. For the CDR3, the DNA is TGTGCCAGTAGCCAGACAGGGGGCGGTTGGGCCCTCCACTTT. Translated, it gives CASSQTGGGWALHF.

Comments on this clone: The sample contains more than one DNA sequence encoding this CDR3. The J gene is TRBJ1-1, the V gene TRBV19; TRBD1 might be the D (6 bases). Germline CDR1 reads LNHDA; CDR2 reads SQIVND (reference sequence). There are 13 residues in the CDR3. Trimming shortened V by 8 bases and J by 1 base, and 11 bases separated the two germline ends. The CDR3, as DNA: TGTGCCAGTCAGGGACACCGGAACACTGAAGCTTTCTTT. It encodes CASQGHRNTEAFF.